The clone carrying this T cell receptor beta chain was detected ten times or more. What it binds is not known. The data originate from a study of T-cell reconstitution after alpha-beta-depleted transplantation in children. Study conclusions and caveats: Reportedly, only several hundred clones from non-depleted graft cells drove alpha-beta T-cell counts at about two months. After transplant, high TCRbeta diversity at day 60 in some patients arose from surviving recipient T cells and thymic progenitors.

TCRbeta library construction was performed incorporating unique molecular identifiers. TCRdb reprocessed the PCR reads via MiXCR and lists one record per CDR3 protein. The sample has 250,000 or so distinct CDR3 sequences; 8.2% are singletons. The CDR3 has 15 amino acids. Trimming at V came to 5 bases and at J to 4 bases, leaving 7 bases not matched to a gene. The germline V gene has CDR1 SGHTA and CDR2 FQGTGA. V usage is TRBV7-3 and J usage is TRBJ2-1; 8 nucleotides line up with TRBD1. The source is a male patient between 10 and 17 years old who had a stem cell transplant for acute lymphoblastic leukemia, so the T cells may come from the graft donor. Sequencing used PBMCs, mostly from graft donor cells, obtained 180 days after TCRalphabeta/CD19-depleted stem cell transplant. The CDR3 loop reads CASSPDREPYNEQFF. The CDR3 nucleotides are TGTGCCAGCAGCCCGGACAGGGAGCCTTACAATGAGCAGTTCTTC.